The TCR beta chain under discussion was sequenced for a study of cytomegalovirus exposure and HLA in healthy donors (dated by TCRdb to the late 2010s). Study-level background: A later analysis indicated that the roughly 120 validation repertoires were generated on the platform also employed for the 700 or so repertoires of the first cohort. The aim of the study was to test whether cataloging public T cell receptors could identify signatures of past pathogen exposure. Along with the roughly 610-subject first cohort, a separate validation cohort of over a hundred different subjects was used. To predict cytomegalovirus infection status, the study brought together high-throughput TCR immunosequencing, statistical association of individual TCRs with disease status, and machine learning.

Preparation of the library involved the immunoSEQ multiplex PCR assay. The study's processing was this. A statistical classification framework was built for diagnosing cytomegalovirus status from the catalog of TCR beta chain sequences. TCRdb took this table from immuneACCESS and kept in-frame rearrangements with V and J called. Such tables lack part of the clones; where checked against another copy, unresolved V genes explain under half of the gap, and the rest is unexplained. V, J and clone size reflect that table, while D and trimming were determined from the DNA. This sample gives around 56,000 clones in total; roughly 89% of them show up just once. The ten most abundant clones make up roughly 15% of the sample. This clone was counted a few times. Its antigen remains unidentified. Base quality data are lacking; no much larger clone is found one base away. The CDR3 sequence holds 14 residues, the cysteine and phenylalanine included. Solely the CDR3 DNA is kept, with 42 bases framed from the first base. CDR1 and CDR2 were assigned from the germline V gene (reference sequence) as SEHNR and FQNEAQ. V was cut back by 5 bases and J by 0 bases, leaving a gap of 10 bases between them.

The donors belonged to the validation cohort of over a hundred subjects, which was separate from the roughly 670-subject first cohort. What the research found in general, with its limitations: Three of the identified cytomegalovirus-associated TCR beta chains were confirmed in vitro to be specific for cytomegalovirus antigens. The classifier was reported to diagnose cytomegalovirus status with high specificity and sensitivity in both the original cohort and the validation cohort. Most TCR sequences were observed very rarely across donors, whereas some public TCRs were present in many individuals. In the study, approximately 150 TCR beta chains were listed as associated with cytomegalovirus. Of the cluster scores, roughly 95% were above 0 in a later analysis, which found that TCRs clustered in the first cohort also tended to co-occur in the 130 or so validation repertoires. The authors suggested that the approach could potentially be generalized to other disease states and immunological phenotypes. A later analysis had no HLA typing for the validation cohort, so co-occurrence there was scored across all 130 or so repertoires.

Sequenced sample: PBMCs. This sequence originates from a woman younger than 35 in good health and CMV-seronegative. The V and J genes are TRBV7-9 and TRBJ1-1; D gene: possibly TRBD1, on 6 matching bases. For the CDR3, the sequence is CASSTGHLNTEAFF. The nucleotide sequence reads as follows: TGTGCCAGCAGCACGGGACACTTGAACACTGAAGCTTTCTTT.